Sequencing of this T cell receptor (beta chain) was carried out in a study of immune evolution from preneoplasia to lung adenocarcinoma. In its sample, this clone was seen a few times. The antigen remains unidentified. TCRdb's table, derived via immunoSEQ multiplex PCR, lists solely in-frame clones and lacks some. Here the sample spans fewer than 6,500 clones, around 78% being singletons. Regarding the study as a whole: Normal lung had the highest top T cell clone frequencies. Later-stage lesions appeared to have more T cells, more diversity, less clonality. KRAS-mutant nodules had the highest T cell clonality.

Trimming removed 2 bases at V and 4 bases at J, with 10 bases between. CDR1 SGHTA and CDR2 FQGTGA come from the germline V gene. This CDR3 has 14 amino acids. Sequenced material: FFPE minimally invasive lung adenocarcinoma tissue. This chain connects TRBV7-3 to TRBJ2-3, with D perhaps TRBD1 (5 bases). This TCR came from a person aged 55-80 years with lung adenocarcinoma. The DNA of the CDR3 is TGTGCCAGCAGCTTAGGGGCGCGAGCAGATACGCAGTATTTT. Its translation: CASSLGARADTQYF.